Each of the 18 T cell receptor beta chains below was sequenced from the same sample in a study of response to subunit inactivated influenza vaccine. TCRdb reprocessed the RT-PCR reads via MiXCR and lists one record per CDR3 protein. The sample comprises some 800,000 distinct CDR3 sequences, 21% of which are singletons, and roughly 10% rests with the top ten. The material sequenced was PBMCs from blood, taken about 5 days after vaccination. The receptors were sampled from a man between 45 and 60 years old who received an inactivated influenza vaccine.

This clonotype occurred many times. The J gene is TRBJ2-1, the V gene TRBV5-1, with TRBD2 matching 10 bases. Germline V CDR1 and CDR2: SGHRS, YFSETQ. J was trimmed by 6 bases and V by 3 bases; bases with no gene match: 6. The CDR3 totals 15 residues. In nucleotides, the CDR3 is TGCGCCAGCAGCTCGACTAGCGGGCGGCTCAATGAGCAGTTCTTC. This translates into CASSSTSGRLNEQFF.

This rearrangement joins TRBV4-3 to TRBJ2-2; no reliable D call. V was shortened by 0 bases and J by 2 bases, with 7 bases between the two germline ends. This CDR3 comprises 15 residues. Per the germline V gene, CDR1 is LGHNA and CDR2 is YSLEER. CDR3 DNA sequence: TGCGCCAGCAGCCAAGAGGGCAGAAACACCGGGGAGCTGTTTTTT. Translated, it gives CASSQEGRNTGELFF.

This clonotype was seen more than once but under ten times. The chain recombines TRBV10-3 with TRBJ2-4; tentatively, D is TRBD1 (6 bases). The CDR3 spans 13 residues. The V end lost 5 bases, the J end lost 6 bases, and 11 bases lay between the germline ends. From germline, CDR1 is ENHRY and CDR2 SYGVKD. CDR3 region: CAISRQERNIQYF. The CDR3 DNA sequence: TGTGCCATCAGTAGACAGGAGAGAAACATTCAGTACTTC.

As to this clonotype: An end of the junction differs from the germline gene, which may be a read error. In nucleotides, the CDR3 is TGTGCCAGCAGTTACGGGGGAACTAGCACAGATACGCAGGATTTT. Amino acids: CASSYGGTSTDTQDF. The chain couples TRBV6-5 to TRBJ2-3, with D perhaps TRBD2 (6 bases). The CDR3 contains 15 residues. Germline V CDR1 and CDR2: MNHEY, SVGAGI.

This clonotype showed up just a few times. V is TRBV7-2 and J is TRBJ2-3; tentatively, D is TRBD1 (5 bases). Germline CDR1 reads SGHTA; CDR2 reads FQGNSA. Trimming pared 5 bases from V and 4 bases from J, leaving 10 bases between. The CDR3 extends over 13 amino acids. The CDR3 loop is CASSPQVPDTQYF. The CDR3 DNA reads TGTGCCAGCAGCCCACAGGTTCCAGATACGCAGTATTTT.

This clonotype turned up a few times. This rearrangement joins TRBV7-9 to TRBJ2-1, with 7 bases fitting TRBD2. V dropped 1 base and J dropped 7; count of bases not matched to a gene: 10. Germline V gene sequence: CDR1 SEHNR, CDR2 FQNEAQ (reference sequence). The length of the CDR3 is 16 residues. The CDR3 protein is CASSLDLALGGNEQFF. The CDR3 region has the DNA TGTGCCAGCAGCTTAGACCTGGCCCTCGGGGGGAATGAGCAGTTCTTC.

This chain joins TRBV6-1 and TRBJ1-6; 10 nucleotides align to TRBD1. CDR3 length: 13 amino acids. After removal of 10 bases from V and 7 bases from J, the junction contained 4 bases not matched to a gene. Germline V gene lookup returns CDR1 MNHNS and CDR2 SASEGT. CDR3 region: CATRDRGNSPLHF. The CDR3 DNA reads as TGTGCCACCCGGGACAGGGGAAATTCACCCCTCCACTTT.

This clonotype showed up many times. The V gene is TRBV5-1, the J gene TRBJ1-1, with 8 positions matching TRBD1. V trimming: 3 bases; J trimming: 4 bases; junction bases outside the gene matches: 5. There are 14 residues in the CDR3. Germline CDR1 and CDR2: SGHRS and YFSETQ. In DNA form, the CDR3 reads TGCGCCAGCAGCTCGCAGGGGGCCGTCACTGAAGCTTTCTTT. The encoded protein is CASSSQGAVTEAFF.

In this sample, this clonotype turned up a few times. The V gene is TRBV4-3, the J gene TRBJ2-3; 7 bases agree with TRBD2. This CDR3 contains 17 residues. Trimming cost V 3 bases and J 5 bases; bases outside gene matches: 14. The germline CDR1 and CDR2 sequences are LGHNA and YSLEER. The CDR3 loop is CASSHRPDGGYRDTQYF. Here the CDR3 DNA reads TGCGCCAGCAGCCACCGACCGGACGGGGGGTATAGAGATACGCAGTATTTT.

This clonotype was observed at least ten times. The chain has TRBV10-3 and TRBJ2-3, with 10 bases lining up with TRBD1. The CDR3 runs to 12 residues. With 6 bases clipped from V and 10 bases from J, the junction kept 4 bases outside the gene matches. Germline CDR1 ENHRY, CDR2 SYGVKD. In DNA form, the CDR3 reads TGTGCCATCAGACAGGACAGGGGGGCGCAGTATTTT. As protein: CAIRQDRGAQYF.

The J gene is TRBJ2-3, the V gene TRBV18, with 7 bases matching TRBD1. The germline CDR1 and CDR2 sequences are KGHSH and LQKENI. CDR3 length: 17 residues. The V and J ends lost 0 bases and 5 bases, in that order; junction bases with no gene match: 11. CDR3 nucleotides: TGTGCCAGCTCACCACCAGGGGGCGGCTCCCGGGGAGATACGCAGTATTTT. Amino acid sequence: CASSPPGGGSRGDTQYF.

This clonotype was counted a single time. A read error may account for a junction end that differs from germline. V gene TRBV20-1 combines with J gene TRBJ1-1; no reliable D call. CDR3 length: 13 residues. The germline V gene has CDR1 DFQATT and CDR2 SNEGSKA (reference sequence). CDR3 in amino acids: CNASNLGNTEAFF. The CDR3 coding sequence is TGCAATGCTAGCAACCTGGGGAACACTGAAGCTTTCTTT.

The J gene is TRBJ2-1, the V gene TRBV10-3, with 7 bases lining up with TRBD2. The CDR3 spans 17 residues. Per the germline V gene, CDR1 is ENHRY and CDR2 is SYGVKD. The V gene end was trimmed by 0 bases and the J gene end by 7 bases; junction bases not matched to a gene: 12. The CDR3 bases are TGTGCCATCAGTGAGTCCCATGTTGTGCGGGAGTTGAATGAGCAGTTCTTC. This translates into CAISESHVVRELNEQFF.

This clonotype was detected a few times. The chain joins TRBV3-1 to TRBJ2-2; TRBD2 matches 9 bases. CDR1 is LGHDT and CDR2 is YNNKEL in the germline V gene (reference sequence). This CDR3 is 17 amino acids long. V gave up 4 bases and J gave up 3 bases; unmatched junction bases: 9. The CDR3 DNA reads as TGTGCCAGCAGCCCTATAGGACTAGCGTCCGACACCGGGGAGCTGTTTTTT. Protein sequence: CASSPIGLASDTGELFF.

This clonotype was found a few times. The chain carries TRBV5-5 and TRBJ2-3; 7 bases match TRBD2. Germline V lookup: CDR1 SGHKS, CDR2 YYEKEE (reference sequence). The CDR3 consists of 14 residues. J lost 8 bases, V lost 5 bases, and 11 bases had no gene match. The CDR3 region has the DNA TGTGCCAGCAGACCGTGGGGAGCGGGGACTACGCAGTATTTT. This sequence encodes CASRPWGAGTTQYF. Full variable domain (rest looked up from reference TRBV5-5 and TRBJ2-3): DAGVTQSPTHLIKTRGQQVTLRCSPISGHKSVSWYQQVLGQGPQFIFQYYEKEERGRGNFPDRFSARQFPNYSSELNVNALLLGDSALYLCASRPWGAGTTQYFGPGTRLTVL.

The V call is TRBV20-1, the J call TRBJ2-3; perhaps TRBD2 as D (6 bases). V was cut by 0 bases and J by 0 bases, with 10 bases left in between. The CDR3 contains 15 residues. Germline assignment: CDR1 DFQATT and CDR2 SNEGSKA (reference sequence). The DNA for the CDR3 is TGCAGTGCTAGAGATTTGGGGACTAGCACAGATACGCAGTATTTT. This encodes CSARDLGTSTDTQYF.

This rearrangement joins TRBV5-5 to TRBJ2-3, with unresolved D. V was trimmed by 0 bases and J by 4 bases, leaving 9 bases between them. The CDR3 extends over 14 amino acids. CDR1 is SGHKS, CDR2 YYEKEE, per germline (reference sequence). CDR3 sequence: CASSLEGGADTQYF. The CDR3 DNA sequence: TGTGCCAGCAGCTTGGAGGGTGGGGCAGATACGCAGTATTTT.

The CDR3 spells CASSQDASFYNEQFF. The CDR3 DNA reads TGTGCCAGCAGCCAAGACGCTAGCTTCTACAATGAGCAGTTCTTC. The J gene is TRBJ2-1, the V gene TRBV3-1, with D perhaps matching TRBD2 (5 bases). The germline V gene encodes CDR1 LGHDT and CDR2 YNNKEL (reference sequence). This CDR3 spans 15 amino acids. The V end lost 0 bases, the J end lost 3 bases, and 9 bases lay between the germline ends.